This T cell receptor (beta chain) was retrieved from a study of human T cells and chemical hapten exposure. Study-wide background: Sensitization involved placing 2% DPC onto a 2 cm by 2 cm region of upper inner arm skin. Weekly administration of diphenylcyclopropenone to the scalp of patients continued throughout the approximately 25-week study.

TCRdb fed the RACE reads into MiXCR, producing one record per CDR3 protein. Counted here are tens of thousands of distinct CDR3 sequences, around 12% occurring once; the ten biggest clones make up 1.5% to 2%. This CDR3 spans 14 amino acids. Looked up from germline, CDR1 is MDHEN and CDR2 is SYDVKM. V trimming: 5 bases; J trimming: 4 bases; junction bases outside the gene matches: 5. Time point in this sample: pre-sensitization, week 0. As to treatment: therapeutic diphenylcyclopropenone sensitization with weekly scalp DPC. Whole blood that had not been fractionated was the source of extracted total RNA. Findings and caveats of the study: Expanded TCRs were compared with controls, and the expanded TCRs formed significantly more large CDR3 similarity clusters.

This clonotype was detected only a few times. Its matching antigen is unknown. The sequencing used whole blood, collected in connection with sensitization to the hapten diphenylcyclopropenone (DPC). The chain joins TRBV28 to TRBJ2-5; 9 nucleotides match TRBD1. The sequence was collected from a woman between 35 and 50 years old with alopecia areata. Some clones in this sample may be carry-over from other donors' samples. The CDR3 sequence: CASSPWTGAETQYF. In nucleotides, the CDR3 is TGTGCCAGCAGTCCTTGGACAGGGGCAGAGACCCAGTACTTC.